Below are 31 T cell receptor beta chains sequenced from a single sample in a study of identical twins. TCRdb re-called the 5' RACE reads through MiXCR, storing one row per CDR3 protein. In the table there are around 680,000 distinct CDR3 sequences, over 8.5% of which are singletons. The same sample was also used in a study of yellow fever vaccine responses in identical twins.

Sample: PBMCs. Receptors originate from a woman between 18 and 29 years old in good health.

This clonotype has just a few counts. The V and J genes are TRBV29-1 and TRBJ2-1; possibly TRBD1 for D (6 bases). CDR1 is SQVTM and CDR2 is ANQGSEA in the germline V gene. The CDR3 runs to 14 residues. V lost 4 bases and J 6 bases, leaving 16 bases between the germline ends. In DNA, the CDR3 is TGCAGCGTTGTTGGGGGCCCCAGCCCCAATGAGCAGTTCTTC. It encodes CSVVGGPSPNEQFF.

The chain recombines TRBV5-8 with TRBJ2-5, with TRBD1 as a possible D gene (6 bases). Germline V CDR1 and CDR2: SGHTS, YDEGEE. This CDR3 is 15 amino acids long. V was shortened by 0 bases and J by 2 bases, with 11 bases between the two germline ends. CDR3 bases: TGTGCCAGCAGCTTGGGATCCCAGGGGCAAGAGACCCAGTACTTC. This encodes CASSLGSQGQETQYF.

Only a few counts were recorded for this clonotype. The V gene is TRBV7-6, the J gene TRBJ1-6; possibly TRBD1 for D (5 bases). The CDR3 runs to 14 residues. Germline V gene data show CDR1 as SGHVS and CDR2 as FNYEAQ. V shed 3 bases and J shed 9 bases, with 12 bases lying between them. The CDR3 DNA sequence: TGTGCCAGCAGCTTCGGAGGGGTAGGTTCACCCCTCCACTTT. It encodes CASSFGGVGSPLHF.

Written as DNA, the CDR3 is TGTGCCAGCACACCTTCCGGGACTAGCGGGATTAGCACAGATACGCAGTATTTT. It translates to CASTPSGTSGISTDTQYF. The chain is built from TRBV2 and TRBJ2-3; TRBD2 matches 13 bases. This CDR3 contains 18 residues. With V trimmed by 7 bases and J by 0 bases, 10 bases remained unmatched. Germline assignment: CDR1 SNHLY and CDR2 FYNNEI.

This clonotype was seen a handful of times. In nucleotides, the CDR3 is TGCAGTGCTAGTGGCACACTAGCGGCTACCTCCTACAATGAGCAGTTCTTC. Translation: CSASGTLAATSYNEQFF. This sequence joins TRBV20-1 and TRBJ2-1, with 8 positions matching TRBD2. The V and J ends lost 3 bases and 0 bases, in that order; junction bases with no gene match: 10. The CDR3 is 17 residues long. Germline V lookup: CDR1 DFQATT, CDR2 SNEGSKA (reference sequence).

This clonotype was observed a few times. CDR3 loop: CSAYTGLHNQPQHF. The CDR3 nucleotides read TGCAGTGCTTATACAGGGTTGCACAATCAGCCCCAGCATTTT. The rearrangement joins TRBV20-1 to TRBJ1-5; possible D gene TRBD1, 6 bases. CDR3 length: 14 residues. The V and J ends lost 5 bases and 3 bases respectively, with 14 bases between them. CDR1 is DFQATT, CDR2 SNEGSKA, per germline (reference sequence).

A few counts support this clonotype. The gene calls are TRBV4-2 and TRBJ2-7, with a possible D match to TRBD2 (7 bases). Trimming took off 4 bases at V and 3 bases at J, with 16 bases between the two ends. CDR1 is LGHNA and CDR2 is YNFKEQ in the germline V gene. CDR3 length: 15 amino acids. The CDR3 nucleotides read TGTGCCAGCAGCCTAGGGGGAGGGGGGTTCTACGAGCAGTACTTC. This codes for CASSLGGGGFYEQYF.

This clonotype was picked up many times. This chain joins TRBV4-2 and TRBJ2-2; D possibly corresponds to TRBD2 (6 bases). V shed 4 bases and J shed 5 bases, with 20 bases lying between them. The CDR3 extends over 17 amino acids. Germline-derived CDR1 and CDR2 are LGHNA and YNFKEQ. CDR3 in amino acids: CASSPTPDYTKTGELFF. The CDR3 DNA is TGTGCCAGCAGCCCCACCCCGGACTATACAAAAACCGGGGAGCTGTTTTTT.

This clonotype was observed a handful of times. This rearrangement joins TRBV28 to TRBJ1-5; 7 bases are a match to TRBD1. Losses at the gene ends were 3 bases for V and 1 base for J; bases not matched to a gene: 3. The CDR3 spans 15 residues. Germline assignment: CDR1 MDHEN and CDR2 SYDVKM. The CDR3, as DNA: TGTGCCAGCAGTTTCACGGGACAGAGCAATCAGCCCCAGCATTTT. This encodes CASSFTGQSNQPQHF.

At least ten counts were recorded for this clonotype. The V and J genes are TRBV4-3 and TRBJ2-3, with a weak D call TRBD1 (5 bases). The CDR3 is made up of 15 amino acids. Per germline, CDR1 LGHNA and CDR2 YSLEER. V gave up 1 base and J gave up 2 bases, with 10 bases separating them. CDR3 sequence: CASSQAARDTDTQYF. The CDR3 region has the DNA TGCGCCAGCAGCCAAGCAGCCAGGGACACAGATACGCAGTATTTT.

The chain couples TRBV12-3 or TRBV12-4 to TRBJ1-5; D is uncertain. The CDR3 runs 12 residues. V was pared by 7 bases and J by 7 bases, with 11 bases between. CDR3 coding DNA: TGTGCCAGCACTCACGGAGGACAGCCCCAGCATTTT. Translated, it gives CASTHGGQPQHF.

This clonotype was observed at least ten times. The chain combines TRBV12-3 or TRBV12-4 with TRBJ2-1; D is unclear. Trimming removed 2 bases from V and 3 bases from J, with 5 bases in between. The length of the CDR3 is 13 residues. CDR3 in DNA: TGTGCCAGCAGTTTAAATGACTACAATGAGCAGTTCTTC. Translated, it gives CASSLNDYNEQFF.

Only a few counts were recorded for this clonotype. The chain uses TRBV9 and TRBJ2-1, with D hard to call. V was cut by 4 bases and J by 6 bases, with 11 bases left in between. CDR3 length: 13 amino acids. Germline V CDR1 and CDR2: SGDLS, YYNGEE. CDR3 residues: CASSPPTTNEQFF. The CDR3 coding sequence is TGTGCCAGCAGCCCCCCAACTACCAATGAGCAGTTCTTC.

There are many counts of this clonotype. This rearrangement joins TRBV10-2 to TRBJ2-4; TRBD2 aligns across 7 bases. Germline V lookup: CDR1 WSHSY, CDR2 SAAADI. V gave up 0 bases and J gave up 3 bases; unmatched junction bases: 5. The CDR3 has 16 residues. CDR3 coding DNA: TGCGCCAGCAGTGAGTCCAGCGGGGCGGGCAAAAACATTCAGTACTTC. Translating gives CASSESSGAGKNIQYF.

This clonotype was recorded a few times. The chain carries TRBV25-1 and TRBJ2-7; either TRBD1 or TRBD2 may fit D (6 bases each). CDR1 and CDR2 (germline): MGHDK, SYGVNS. The length of the CDR3 is 15 residues. V was shortened by 8 bases and J by 4 bases, with 21 bases between the two germline ends. CDR3 nucleotides: TGTGCCAGCCAAGGACGGGGGCAATCTGGGTACGAGCAGTACTTC. Translation: CASQGRGQSGYEQYF.

This clonotype turned up a few times. The V and J genes are TRBV7-9 and TRBJ2-5; 7 bases align to TRBD2. The J segment lost 3 bases and the V segment lost 7 bases, leaving 8 bases of the junction unmatched. CDR1 is SEHNR and CDR2 is FQNEAQ in the germline V gene (reference sequence). The CDR3 sequence is 14 residues long. CDR3 sequence reads: CASTPGLSEETQYF. For the CDR3, the DNA is TGTGCCAGCACCCCGGGACTAAGCGAAGAGACCCAGTACTTC.

The rearrangement joins TRBV18 to TRBJ2-1; D not certain. The germline V and J ends were trimmed by 2 bases and 9 bases, with 20 bases remaining between them. The germline V gene encodes CDR1 KGHSH and CDR2 LQKENI. The CDR3 is 16 residues long. CDR3 region: CASSPVRVRSTSEQFF. CDR3 in DNA: TGTGCCAGCTCACCAGTAAGGGTAAGGTCAACGAGTGAGCAGTTCTTC. Based on the CDR3 plus reference TRBV18 and TRBJ2-1, the full variable domain is NAGVMQNPRHLVRRRGQEARLRCSPMKGHSHVYWYRQLPEEGLKFMVYLQKENIIDESGMPKERFSAEFPKEGPSILRIQQVVRGDSAAYFCASSPVRVRSTSEQFFGPGTRLTVL.

This clonotype has a handful of counts. The CDR3 here is CASRRFAQGTDTQYF. CDR3 sequence (DNA): TGTGCCAGCAGGCGATTTGCTCAGGGCACAGATACGCAGTATTTT. The V call is TRBV6-1, the J call TRBJ2-3; D is ambiguous. Germline V gene data show CDR1 as MNHNS and CDR2 as SASEGT. CDR3 length equals 15 residues. V lost 6 bases and J lost 1, with 14 bases in between.

In its sample, this clonotype was seen a few times. This chain connects TRBV7-9 to TRBJ2-1; tentatively, D is TRBD1 (5 bases). CDR3 length: 12 amino acids. With 6 bases removed from V and 7 bases from J, the gap between germline ends came to 10 bases. Germline V gene data show CDR1 as SEHNR and CDR2 as FQNEAQ (reference sequence). CDR3 nucleotides: TGTGCCAGCAGAGGAGCAGGGAATGAGCAGTTCTTC. It codes for CASRGAGNEQFF.

The table lists this clonotype with a few counts. This chain links TRBV14 with TRBJ2-7; possible D gene TRBD2, 6 bases. The germline gives CDR1 SGHDN, CDR2 FVKESK. The CDR3 is 12 amino acids. V was clipped by 4 bases and J by 9 bases, with 13 bases between them. CDR3 sequence (DNA): TGTGCCAGCAGCCTAGGAGGGCCTGTGCAGTACTTC. This gives the protein CASSLGGPVQYF.

The gene calls are TRBV18 and TRBJ2-3; D might be TRBD1 (5 bases). The CDR3 is made up of 14 amino acids. The V end was cut by 6 bases, the J end by 1 base, with 11 bases between. From germline, CDR1 is KGHSH and CDR2 LQKENI. The CDR3 region is CASSPQQGTDTQYF. CDR3 coding DNA: TGTGCCAGCTCGCCTCAACAGGGCACAGATACGCAGTATTTT. The variable domain in full, with the rest retrieved from reference TRBV18 and TRBJ2-3, is NAGVMQNPRHLVRRRGQEARLRCSPMKGHSHVYWYRQLPEEGLKFMVYLQKENIIDESGMPKERFSAEFPKEGPSILRIQQVVRGDSAAYFCASSPQQGTDTQYFGPGTRLTVL.

J is TRBJ2-2 and V is TRBV4-1; D may be TRBD1 (8 bases). Trimming removed 4 bases from V and 8 bases from J, with 20 bases in between. Germline V gene sequence: CDR1 MGHRA, CDR2 YSYEKL. This CDR3 has 16 amino acids. In DNA, the CDR3 is TGCGCCAGCAGCCCATTACAGGGGGGGAATGCAGGGGAGCTGTTTTTT. This codes for CASSPLQGGNAGELFF.

The rearrangement links TRBV28 to TRBJ2-3; 9 nucleotides line up with TRBD2. The ends lost 4 bases at V and 6 bases at J; junction bases unmatched: 11. CDR3 size: 16 residues. CDR1 is MDHEN and CDR2 is SYDVKM in the germline V gene. The CDR3 reads CASSSGAGGRIDTQYF. CDR3 DNA sequence: TGTGCCAGCAGTTCGGGGGCGGGGGGGCGCATCGATACGCAGTATTTT.

V and J are TRBV10-1 and TRBJ2-6; D gene unclear. The CDR3 has 16 amino acids. From germline, CDR1 is WNHNN and CDR2 SYGVQD (reference sequence). V was trimmed by 2 bases and J by 0 bases, leaving 8 bases between them. The CDR3 spells CASSEGRNSGANVLTF. The DNA of the CDR3 is TGCGCCAGCAGTGAGGGCAGGAACTCTGGGGCCAACGTCCTGACTTTC.

This clonotype has only a few counts. The chain joins TRBV7-2 to TRBJ2-1; no clear D gene. From germline, CDR1 is SGHTA and CDR2 FQGNSA. The germline V and J ends were trimmed by 1 base and 0 bases, with 13 bases remaining between them. This CDR3 spans 17 amino acids. CDR3 in DNA: TGTGCCAGCAGCTTAGTAGGAGTATCGAGCTCCTACAATGAGCAGTTCTTC. Protein sequence: CASSLVGVSSSYNEQFF.

CDR3 residues: CASSPLDGTGELFF. CDR3 bases: TGTGCCAGCAGCCCCCTGGACGGCACCGGGGAGCTGTTTTTT. This chain uses TRBV7-9 with TRBJ2-2, with D uncertain. The CDR3 totals 14 residues. Between the trimmed V and J ends, which lost 5 bases and 4 bases, there was a span of 11 bases. Germline CDR1 reads SEHNR; CDR2 reads FQNEAQ (reference sequence).

The table lists this clonotype with a few counts. The V gene is TRBV5-1, the J gene TRBJ2-2, with 12 nucleotides matching TRBD2. The V segment lost 4 bases and the J segment 4 bases; nucleotides outside the gene matches: 8. Germline CDR1 is SGHRS and CDR2 is YFSETQ. The CDR3 has 17 amino acids. The CDR3 coding sequence is TGCGCCAGCAGCCATACTAGCGGGGGGACCTCCACCGGGGAGCTGTTTTTT. It specifies CASSHTSGGTSTGELFF.

The rearrangement joins TRBV5-5 to TRBJ2-7; 11 bases align to TRBD1. This CDR3 has 14 residues. Looked up from germline, CDR1 is SGHKS and CDR2 is YYEKEE (reference sequence). V shed 4 bases and J 4 bases; nucleotides not matched to a gene: 4. In DNA form, the CDR3 reads TGTGCCAGCAGCGGACAGGGGGCAGAGTACGAGCAGTACTTC. As protein: CASSGQGAEYEQYF. Full variable domain (remainder filled in from reference TRBV5-5 and TRBJ2-7): DAGVTQSPTHLIKTRGQQVTLRCSPISGHKSVSWYQQVLGQGPQFIFQYYEKEERGRGNFPDRFSARQFPNYSSELNVNALLLGDSALYLCASSGQGAEYEQYFGPGTRLTVT.

V usage is TRBV7-3 and J usage is TRBJ2-2; D may match TRBD1 or TRBD2 (5 bases each). CDR3 length equals 14 residues. Germline assignment: CDR1 SGHTA and CDR2 FQGTGA. Trimming removed 5 bases at V and 7 bases at J, with 14 bases between. In DNA form, the CDR3 reads TGTGCCAGCAGCACCGAGGGGAGTCACGGGGAGCTGTTTTTT. Residues: CASSTEGSHGELFF.

In this sample, this clonotype turned up many times. The CDR3 does not close with the conserved phenylalanine or tryptophan, likely indicating a read error. The DNA is left out, because the CDR3 cannot be placed on it with certainty; the CDR3 is given as TCRdb lists it. The chain employs TRBV20-1 and TRBJ2-1; the table calls TRBD2, which could not be checked here. Germline assignment: CDR1 DFQATT and CDR2 SNEGSKA (reference sequence). The length of the CDR3 is 14 amino acids, counting both ends. Here the CDR3 reads CSARDRRGVLEIVL.

This clonotype has only a few counts. The V call is TRBV9, the J call TRBJ2-1, with 7 bases aligning to TRBD2. V shed 2 bases, J shed 0 bases, and the junction held 5 bases outside the gene matches. This CDR3 is built from 16 residues. Germline-derived CDR1 and CDR2 are SGDLS and YYNGEE. CDR3 DNA sequence: TGTGCCAGCAGCGTTCTAGCGGCCACCTCCTACAATGAGCAGTTCTTC. This codes for CASSVLAATSYNEQFF.